Below, 32 T cell receptor beta chains from the same sample are listed, as sequenced in a study of CXCR3-negative and CXCR3-positive naive CD8 T cells. Study-level points and caveats: Naive cells with CXCR3 showed TRB CDR3s that were more hydrophobic than those in CXCR3-negative naive cells.

These receptors have no known antigen. The libraries of TRB cDNA were constructed through 5' RACE using UMI labels. From the 5' RACE reads, TCRdb lists one entry per CDR3 protein and no DNA. Listed are 75,000 to 100,000 distinct CDR3 sequences; less than 1.1% falls within the top ten. Sequences were obtained from naive CXCR3+ CD8+ T cells from blood. Subset given: CD45RO-CCR7+CD27+CD95- naive CD8+ T cells expressing CXCR3 (TNR3+). Receptors were obtained from a human donor in good health. Some clones in this sample may be carry-over from other donors' samples.

The V gene is TRBV7-9, the J gene TRBJ2-1; without DNA, the TCRdb call of TRBD2 cannot be checked. CDR1 is SEHNR, CDR2 FQNEAQ, per germline (reference sequence). The CDR3 loop spans 16 amino acids. The CDR3 loop is CASSATLAGEGNEQFF.

The V and J genes are TRBV7-6 and TRBJ2-7; the TRBD1 assignment by TCRdb is unverifiable without DNA. CDR1 is SGHVS and CDR2 is FNYEAQ in the germline V gene. There are 15 residues in the CDR3. The CDR3 is CASSTGDRAAYEQYF.

The rearrangement uses TRBV6-5 and TRBJ2-7; the D gene TCRdb calls, TRBD1, cannot be checked with no DNA. The CDR3 has 15 residues. Germline V gene sequence: CDR1 MNHEY, CDR2 SVGAGI. CDR3 residues: CASRSVLGGIYEQYF.

The genes are TRBV5-6 and TRBJ2-7; TCRdb designates TRBD1, a call that cannot be tested without DNA. CDR3 length: 15 amino acids. Germline V gene lookup returns CDR1 SGHDT and CDR2 YYEEEE. This chain's CDR3 is CASSLEGSPRCEQYF.

The chain uses TRBV6-2 or TRBV6-3 and TRBJ2-3; TCRdb calls TRBD2, which cannot be checked without DNA. Germline CDR1 is MNHEY and CDR2 is SVGEGT. The CDR3 covers 21 residues. This chain's CDR3 is CASSYDPGGTSGTSSTDTQYF.

This chain joins TRBV6-2 or TRBV6-3 and TRBJ2-1; checking the TCRdb D call of TRBD2 is not possible without DNA. CDR1 is MNHEY, CDR2 SVGEGT, per germline. This CDR3 has 15 residues. The CDR3: CASSYDYSDYREQFF.

The chain links TRBV20-1 to TRBJ2-7. Germline V CDR1 and CDR2: DFQATT, SNEGSKA (reference sequence). This CDR3 comprises 15 residues. The chain's CDR3 is CSADGSSGESYEQYF.

The chain links TRBV3-1 to TRBJ2-2. The CDR3 length is 17 residues. Germline V lookup: CDR1 LGHDT, CDR2 YNNKEL (reference sequence). The CDR3 region is CASSPPRDQANTGELFF.

The chain employs TRBV19 and TRBJ2-1. CDR3 length equals 12 residues. From germline, CDR1 is LNHDA and CDR2 SQIVND (reference sequence). CDR3 protein: CASSTGANEQFF.

The chain links TRBV4-3 to TRBJ2-5; TCRdb outputs TRBD2, but without DNA this stays unchecked. Per the germline V gene, CDR1 is LGHNA and CDR2 is YSLEER. The CDR3 covers 17 residues. The CDR3 here is CASSQDRLAGAQETQYF.

The rearrangement links TRBV4-2 to TRBJ2-7; TCRdb selects TRBD2, and the lack of DNA leaves this call unchecked. The CDR3 extends over 15 amino acids. Per the germline V gene, CDR1 is LGHNA and CDR2 is YNFKEQ. The CDR3 is CASRYTSGGAYEQYF.

The chain links TRBV6-4 to TRBJ2-3; TCRdb outputs TRBD1, but without DNA this stays unchecked. In germline, CDR1 is MRHNA, CDR2 SNTAGT. The CDR3 has 14 residues. The CDR3 region is CASSDSTEGNTQYF.

This chain connects TRBV29-1 to TRBJ2-7; TCRdb lists TRBD2, though no DNA is available to test this call. The CDR3 extends over 16 amino acids. CDR1 is SQVTM, CDR2 ANQGSEA, per germline. This chain's CDR3 is CSVVTSGGPINYEQYF.

V gene TRBV7-9 combines with J gene TRBJ2-7. Germline V gene lookup returns CDR1 SEHNR and CDR2 FQNEAQ (reference sequence). The CDR3 contains 15 residues. This CDR3 is CASSLNGVHSYEQYF.

The V call is TRBV4-3, the J call TRBJ2-2; without DNA, the TCRdb call of TRBD2 cannot be checked. The length of the CDR3 is 18 residues. Per the germline V gene, CDR1 is LGHNA and CDR2 is YSLEER. CDR3 amino acids: CASSQSGLAGSNTGELFF.

V is TRBV5-6 and J is TRBJ2-7; with no DNA, the TCRdb D assignment of TRBD1 cannot be verified. Germline V CDR1 and CDR2: SGHDT, YYEEEE. The CDR3 covers 16 residues. The CDR3 sequence: CASSLLQGEVVYEQYF.

The chain has TRBV15 and TRBJ2-7; there is no DNA to check the TCRdb D call of TRBD2. CDR1 LNHNV and CDR2 YYDKDF come from the germline V gene (reference sequence). The length of the CDR3 is 15 residues. CDR3 amino acids: CATSRSTEVPYEQYF.

This chain's CDR3 is CASSLGGQYNEQFF. The chain links TRBV7-7 to TRBJ2-1; TCRdb indicates TRBD1, and absent DNA this call remains unverified. This CDR3 spans 14 amino acids. CDR1 is SSHAT, CDR2 FNYEAQ, per germline (reference sequence).

The chain joins TRBV9 to TRBJ2-7; TCRdb reports TRBD1, a call that lacks DNA to check it against. Germline V gene lookup returns CDR1 SGDLS and CDR2 YYNGEE. The CDR3 runs to 14 residues. The CDR3 sequence: CASSVGTGDYEQYF.

This chain uses TRBV27 with TRBJ2-1; TCRdb proposes TRBD2, but this gene call is untestable without DNA. Germline CDR1 reads MNHEY; CDR2 reads SMNVEV (reference sequence). The CDR3 is 15 residues long. The CDR3 loop reads CASNNPAGGPSEQFF.

The chain joins TRBV25-1 to TRBJ2-7; there is no DNA to check the TCRdb D call of TRBD1. The CDR3 runs 15 residues. Germline V gives CDR1 MGHDK, CDR2 SYGVNS. The CDR3 is CASSEGTGASYEQYF.

The rearrangement uses TRBV25-1 and TRBJ2-5; TCRdb indicates TRBD1, and absent DNA this call remains unverified. This CDR3 comprises 15 residues. Looked up from germline, CDR1 is MGHDK and CDR2 is SYGVNS. This chain's CDR3 is CASSESQGRWETQYF.

The chain couples TRBV20-1 to TRBJ2-7. The CDR3 is 12 residues long. Germline V gene data show CDR1 as DFQATT and CDR2 as SNEGSKA (reference sequence). This chain's CDR3 is CSARVIPYEQYF.

The chain uses TRBV5-4 and TRBJ2-7; checking the TCRdb D call of TRBD1 is not possible without DNA. The germline gives CDR1 SGHNT, CDR2 YYREEE (reference sequence). This CDR3 region has 15 residues. CDR3 sequence reads: CASSSTRDRWYEQYF.

This rearrangement joins TRBV29-1 to TRBJ2-7; TCRdb indicates TRBD1, and absent DNA this call remains unverified. This CDR3 is 15 amino acids long. CDR1 is SQVTM, CDR2 ANQGSEA, per germline. CDR3 sequence: CSVEDQGATSYEQYF.

The chain couples TRBV7-9 to TRBJ2-7; TCRdb's D call, TRBD1, is unchecked because there is no DNA. Germline V gives CDR1 SEHNR, CDR2 FQNEAQ (reference sequence). The length of the CDR3 is 14 residues. CDR3 sequence: CASSLPGQPYEQYF.

This chain joins TRBV7-9 and TRBJ2-7; absent DNA, TCRdb's TRBD2 call cannot be checked. The CDR3 runs to 14 residues. Germline lookup yields CDR1 SEHNR and CDR2 FQNEAQ (reference sequence). CDR3 sequence reads: CASSTQGGDYEQYF. The full variable domain, with the rest looked up from reference TRBV7-9 and TRBJ2-7, is DTGVSQNPRHKITKRGQNVTFRCDPISEHNRLYWYRQTLGQGPEFLTYFQNEAQLEKSRLLSDRFSAERPKGSFSTLEIQRTEQGDSAMYLCASSTQGGDYEQYFGPGTRLTVT.

This chain uses TRBV20-1 with TRBJ2-7; TCRdb's assignment of TRBD1 cannot be checked, as there is no DNA. Germline V gives CDR1 DFQATT, CDR2 SNEGSKA (reference sequence). CDR3 length: 12 residues. This CDR3 is CSVDSNSYEQYF.

The rearrangement links TRBV7-9 to TRBJ1-6. Germline values: CDR1 SEHNR, CDR2 FQNEAQ (reference sequence). CDR3 length: 17 amino acids. The CDR3: CASSLELGSAYNSPLHF.

V usage is TRBV7-6 and J usage is TRBJ2-3; as DNA is missing, the TRBD2 call by TCRdb cannot be tested. CDR3 length: 14 amino acids. Germline V gives CDR1 SGHVS, CDR2 FNYEAQ. CDR3 residues: CASSPGTTGDTQYF. Full variable domain (remainder filled in from reference TRBV7-6 and TRBJ2-3): GAGVSQSPRYKVTKRGQDVALRCDPISGHVSLYWYRQALGQGPEFLTYFNYEAQQDKSGLPNDRFSAERPEGSISTLTIQRTEQRDSAMYRCASSPGTTGDTQYFGPGTRLTVL.

This chain connects TRBV12-3 or TRBV12-4 to TRBJ2-7; TCRdb's D gene call, TRBD1, goes unchecked for lack of DNA. The CDR3 contains 13 residues. The CDR3: CASSTGHHYEQYF.

This chain links TRBV27 with TRBJ2-1. Germline V lookup: CDR1 MNHEY, CDR2 SMNVEV (reference sequence). The CDR3 sequence is 15 residues long. CDR3: CASRQYGSAYSEQFF.